These 17 T cell receptor beta chains came from one sample sequenced in a study of cytomegalovirus exposure and HLA in healthy donors. Vbeta (60) and Jbeta (13) primers were used in the PCR. Method: immunoSEQ multiplex PCR; TCRdb's copy keeps in-frame clones and lacks some. The sample lists 82,000 or so clones; over 9.5% were seen once. Sequencing used PBMCs. The receptors originated from a man aged 60 to 75 in good health and CMV-seropositive.

This clone has only a few counts. The J gene is TRBJ2-3, the V gene TRBV9, with D perhaps TRBD1 (6 bases). Between the trimmed V and J ends, which lost 4 bases and 0 bases, there was a span of 18 bases. The CDR3 loop spans 17 amino acids. Germline V lookup: CDR1 SGDLS, CDR2 YYNGEE. CDR3 DNA sequence: TGTGCCAGCAGCTCCTGGGACAACCCCTCTAGCACAGATACGCAGTATTTT. Its translation is CASSSWDNPSSTDTQYF.

This clone was picked up a small number of times. The chain carries TRBV6-5 and TRBJ1-3; TRBD1 is a possible D gene (5 bases). The CDR3 runs to 16 residues. Germline V gene lookup returns CDR1 MNHEY and CDR2 SVGAGI. V shed 0 bases and J shed 3 bases, with 12 bases lying between them. CDR3 residues: CASSYSGQGGGNTIYF. The CDR3 DNA sequence: TGTGCCAGCAGTTACTCTGGGCAGGGAGGTGGAAACACCATATATTTT.

The chain couples TRBV5-6 to TRBJ2-1; 8 bases fit TRBD2. Germline V gene sequence: CDR1 SGHDT, CDR2 YYEEEE. V trimming: 1 base; J trimming: 6 bases; junction bases outside the gene matches: 6. The CDR3 is 15 amino acids. The CDR3: CASSLSRGGRNEQFF. The CDR3 bases are TGTGCCAGCAGCTTGAGTCGGGGGGGCCGCAATGAGCAGTTCTTC.

V and J are TRBV15 and TRBJ2-7, with no clear D. V was trimmed by 0 bases and J by 1 base, leaving 13 bases between them. The germline CDR1 and CDR2 sequences are LNHNV and YYDKDF (reference sequence). The CDR3 spans 16 residues. CDR3 loop: CATSRDPALKSYEQYF. CDR3 coding DNA: TGTGCCACCAGCAGAGATCCCGCGCTGAAGTCCTACGAGCAGTACTTC.

This sequence joins TRBV19 and TRBJ1-1, with D perhaps TRBD1 (6 bases). The CDR3 runs 14 residues. Trimming cost V 4 bases and J 4 bases, with 13 bases left between them. CDR1 is LNHDA, CDR2 SQIVND, per germline (reference sequence). The DNA of the CDR3 is TGTGCCAGTAGTACCTGGGGAGGGGGCACTGAAGCTTTCTTT. Its translation: CASSTWGGGTEAFF.

Points on this clone: This sample also contains other DNA sequences that code for the same CDR3. CDR3 DNA: TGTGCCAGCAGCCTCCGGGACAGGGGAATGATGGGGGGAGATGAAGCTTTCTTT. It specifies CASSLRDRGMMGGDEAFF. This chain links TRBV7-6 with TRBJ1-1; 10 bases line up with TRBD1. This CDR3 contains 18 residues. With 5 bases clipped from V and 7 bases from J, the junction kept 19 bases outside the gene matches. Germline CDR1 SGHVS, CDR2 FNYEAQ.

This clone was picked up a small number of times. This sequence joins TRBV7-2 and TRBJ2-7; D ambiguous. Per germline, CDR1 SGHTA and CDR2 FQGNSA. The CDR3 is made up of 15 amino acids. V dropped 3 bases and J dropped 4 bases, with 16 bases sitting between them. DNA for the CDR3: TGTGCCAGCAGCTTTTCGGGTAGTTTAAGATACGAGCAGTACTTC. Amino acids: CASSFSGSLRYEQYF.

This clone was recorded a few times. The genes are TRBV11-3 and TRBJ2-7; 12 nucleotides match TRBD2. Trimming cost V 0 bases and J 5 bases; bases outside gene matches: 5. CDR3 length: 16 residues. CDR1 is SGHNT, CDR2 YENEEA, per germline. The CDR3 nucleotides are TGTGCCAGCAGCTTAGATGGTCTAGCGGGAGGGAACGAGCAGTACTTC. This translates into CASSLDGLAGGNEQYF. Full variable domain (remainder filled in from reference TRBV11-3 and TRBJ2-7): EAGVVQSPRYKIIEKKQPVAFWCNPISGHNTLYWYLQNLGQGPELLIRYENEEAVDDSQLPKDRFSAERLKGVDSTLKIQPAELGDSAVYLCASSLDGLAGGNEQYFGPGTRLTVT.

The sample holds a few counts of this clone. The chain employs TRBV6-1 and TRBJ2-4; 10 bases agree with TRBD1. Germline V gene data show CDR1 as MNHNS and CDR2 as SASEGT. The CDR3 length is 14 residues. Trimming took 6 bases from V and 5 from J; bases not matched to a gene: 4. In DNA form, the CDR3 reads TGTGCCAGCAGCCGGGACAGGGGACAAAACATTCAGTACTTC. Protein product: CASSRDRGQNIQYF.

In DNA form, the CDR3 reads TGTGCCAGCAGCTCTAGCGGGGGCCTAGACTACGAGCAGTACGTC. As protein: CASSSSGGLDYEQYV. J is TRBJ2-7 and V is TRBV7-3; 10 positions match TRBD2. V shed 4 bases, J shed 3 bases, and the junction held 6 bases outside the gene matches. Germline CDR1 is SGHTA and CDR2 is FQGTGA. The CDR3 extends over 15 amino acids.

This clone was counted only a few times. The CDR3 DNA follows: TGTGCCACGGGACAGGCTCTGAACACTGAAGCTTTCTTT. The encoded protein is CATGQALNTEAFF. V usage is TRBV19 and J usage is TRBJ1-1; 8 bases are a match to TRBD1. V lost 10 bases and J lost 0; bases outside the gene matches: 4. Germline loops: CDR1 LNHDA, CDR2 SQIVND (reference sequence). The CDR3 length is 13 residues.

A few counts support this clone. V usage is TRBV6-5 and J usage is TRBJ2-7; D may be TRBD1 (5 bases). Germline V gene sequence: CDR1 MNHEY, CDR2 SVGAGI. The germline V and J ends were trimmed by 2 bases and 8 bases, with 19 bases remaining between them. This CDR3 contains 15 residues. Here the CDR3 reads CASSYRQGNPYKQYF. CDR3 coding DNA: TGTGCCAGCAGTTACAGGCAGGGAAACCCATACAAGCAGTACTTC.

There are a few counts of this clone. The chain combines TRBV6-1 with TRBJ1-5; 7 bases agree with TRBD1. The CDR3 runs to 14 residues. The trim removed 5 bases at V and 2 bases at J, leaving 3 bases unmatched. The germline V gene encodes CDR1 MNHNS and CDR2 SASEGT. DNA of the CDR3: TGTGCCAGCAGTCGGGACAGCGGCAATCAGCCCCAGCATTTT. It is translated as CASSRDSGNQPQHF.

This rearrangement joins TRBV29-1 to TRBJ1-1; no reliable D call. Deletions cut 3 bases from V and 1 base from J, with 12 bases between. Germline-derived CDR1 and CDR2 are SQVTM and ANQGSEA. The CDR3 spans 14 residues. The CDR3 nucleotides are TGCAGCGTTGACCCCGGGAAAGAGAACACTGAAGCTTTCTTT. It codes for CSVDPGKENTEAFF.

There are a few counts of this clone. The chain combines TRBV4-1 with TRBJ2-5; TRBD2 aligns across 10 bases. Germline assignment: CDR1 MGHRA and CDR2 YSYEKL. V was clipped by 7 bases and J by 4 bases; unmatched bases: 3. CDR3 size: 13 residues. For the CDR3, the DNA is TGCGCCAGCAAGGCTAGCGGGGGAGAGACCCAGTACTTC. Translated, it gives CASKASGGETQYF.

This clone was detected only a few times. This chain joins TRBV7-2 and TRBJ2-5, with 15 bases matching TRBD2. This CDR3 is built from 15 residues. Germline values: CDR1 SGHTA, CDR2 FQGNSA. The trim removed 5 bases at V and 4 bases at J, leaving 2 bases unmatched. The CDR3 DNA sequence: TGTGCCAGCAGCCAGGGACTAGCGGGAGGAGAGACCCAGTACTTC. This sequence encodes CASSQGLAGGETQYF.

The CDR3 coding sequence is TGTGCCAGCAGCCAAGCGGGTGGCAGGGTAAACCCTGAAGCTTTCTTT. This encodes CASSQAGGRVNPEAFF. V gene TRBV4-2 combines with J gene TRBJ1-1; a possible D gene is TRBD1 (5 bases). There are 16 residues in the CDR3. CDR1 and CDR2 (germline): LGHNA, YNFKEQ. V lost 1 base and J lost 6, with 18 bases in between.